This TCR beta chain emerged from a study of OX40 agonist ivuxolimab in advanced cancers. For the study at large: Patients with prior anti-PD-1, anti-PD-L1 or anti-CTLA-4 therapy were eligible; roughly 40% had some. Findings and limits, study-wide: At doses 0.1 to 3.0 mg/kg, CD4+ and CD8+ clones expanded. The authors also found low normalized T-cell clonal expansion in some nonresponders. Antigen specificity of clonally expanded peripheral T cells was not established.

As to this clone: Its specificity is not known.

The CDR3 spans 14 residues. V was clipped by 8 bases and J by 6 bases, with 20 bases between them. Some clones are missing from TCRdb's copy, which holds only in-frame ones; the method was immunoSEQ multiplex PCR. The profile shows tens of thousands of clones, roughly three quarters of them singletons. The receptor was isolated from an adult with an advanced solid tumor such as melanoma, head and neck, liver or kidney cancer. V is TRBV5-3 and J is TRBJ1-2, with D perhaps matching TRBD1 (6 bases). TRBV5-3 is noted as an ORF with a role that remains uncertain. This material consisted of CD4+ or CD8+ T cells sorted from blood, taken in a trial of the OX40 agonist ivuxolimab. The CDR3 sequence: CASTVGGSGNGYTF. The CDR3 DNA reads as TGTGCCAGCACCGTAGGGGGAAGTGGGAATGGCTACACCTTC.